This section outlines one T cell receptor (beta chain) sequence together with its context. What it recognizes is unknown. With 60 Vbeta and 13 Jbeta primers, the PCR was carried out. Sequencing used immunoSEQ multiplex PCR; TCRdb keeps in-frame clones, though not all of them. The sample yields around 140,000 clones, around 82% seen once. The sample comes from a study of cytomegalovirus exposure and HLA in healthy donors. The CDR3 length is 13 residues. In germline, CDR1 is SGHDN, CDR2 FVKESK. V lost 4 bases and J lost 3, with 7 bases in between. Study-wide results and limits: Association of a missense DCLRE1C variant with TCR beta V- and J-gene trimming was reported in a later analysis. Some V segments could not be told apart, so they were left out, TRBV6-2 and TRBV6-3 among them.

The chain links TRBV14 to TRBJ1-5; D remains ambiguous. This TCR derives from a female donor in good health and CMV-seronegative. The sample comprised PBMCs. CDR3 DNA: TGTGCCAGCAGCCTAAGCGTCAATCAGCCCCAGCATTTT. Amino acids: CASSLSVNQPQHF.